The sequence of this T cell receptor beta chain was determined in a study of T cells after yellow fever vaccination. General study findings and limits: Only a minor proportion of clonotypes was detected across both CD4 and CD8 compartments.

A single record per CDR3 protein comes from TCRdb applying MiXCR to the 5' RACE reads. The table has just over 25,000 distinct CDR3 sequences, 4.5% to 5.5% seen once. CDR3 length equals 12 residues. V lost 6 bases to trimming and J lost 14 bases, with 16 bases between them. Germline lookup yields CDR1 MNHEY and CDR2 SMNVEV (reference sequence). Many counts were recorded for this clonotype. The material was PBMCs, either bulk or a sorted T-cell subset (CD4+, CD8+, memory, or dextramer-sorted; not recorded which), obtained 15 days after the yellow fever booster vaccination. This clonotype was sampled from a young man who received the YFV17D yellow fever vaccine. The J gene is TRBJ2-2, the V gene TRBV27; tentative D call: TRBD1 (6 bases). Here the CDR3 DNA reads TGTGCCAGCAGCTTCATCAATGGGGGCCTGTTTTTT. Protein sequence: CASSFINGGLFF.